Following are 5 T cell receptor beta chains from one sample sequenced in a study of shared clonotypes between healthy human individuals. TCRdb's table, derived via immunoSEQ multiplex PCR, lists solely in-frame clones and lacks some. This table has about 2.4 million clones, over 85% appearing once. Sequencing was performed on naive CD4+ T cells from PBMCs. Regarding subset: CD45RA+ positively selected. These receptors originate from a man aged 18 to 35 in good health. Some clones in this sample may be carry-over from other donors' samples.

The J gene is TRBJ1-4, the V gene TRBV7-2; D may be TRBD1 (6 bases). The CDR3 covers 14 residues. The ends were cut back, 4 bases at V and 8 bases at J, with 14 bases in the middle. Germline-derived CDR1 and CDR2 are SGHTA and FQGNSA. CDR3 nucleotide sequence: TGTGCCAGCAGCTCGGGACAACCCGGCGAAAAACTGTTTTTT. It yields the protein CASSSGQPGEKLFF.

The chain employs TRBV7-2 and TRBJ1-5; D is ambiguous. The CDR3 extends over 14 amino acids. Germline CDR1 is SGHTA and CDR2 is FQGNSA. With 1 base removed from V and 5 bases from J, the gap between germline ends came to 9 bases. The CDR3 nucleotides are TGTGCCAGCAGCTTAGTACCTGGGTATCAGCCCCAGCATTTT. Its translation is CASSLVPGYQPQHF. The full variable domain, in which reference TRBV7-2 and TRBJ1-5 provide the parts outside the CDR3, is GAGVSQSPSNKVTEKGKDVELRCDPISGHTALYWYRQSLGQGLEFLIYFQGNSAPDKSGLPSDRFSAERTGGSVSTLTIQRTQQEDSAVYLCASSLVPGYQPQHFGDGTRLSIL.

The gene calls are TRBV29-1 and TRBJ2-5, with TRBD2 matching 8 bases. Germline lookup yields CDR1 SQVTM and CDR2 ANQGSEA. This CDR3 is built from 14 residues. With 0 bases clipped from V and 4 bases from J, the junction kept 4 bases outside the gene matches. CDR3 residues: CSVEDSGGSETQYF. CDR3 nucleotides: TGCAGCGTTGAAGATTCGGGGGGGTCAGAGACCCAGTACTTC.

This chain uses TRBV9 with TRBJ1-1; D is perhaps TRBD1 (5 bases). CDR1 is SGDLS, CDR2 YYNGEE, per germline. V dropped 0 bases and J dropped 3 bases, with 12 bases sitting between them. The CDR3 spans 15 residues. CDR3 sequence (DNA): TGTGCCAGCAGCGTAGAAGGGGACGGGGACACTGAAGCTTTCTTT. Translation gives CASSVEGDGDTEAFF.

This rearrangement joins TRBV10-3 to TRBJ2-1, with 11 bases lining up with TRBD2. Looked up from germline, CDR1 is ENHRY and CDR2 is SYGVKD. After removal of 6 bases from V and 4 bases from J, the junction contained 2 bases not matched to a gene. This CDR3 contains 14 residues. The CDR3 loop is CAIRGLAGYNEQFF. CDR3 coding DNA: TGTGCCATCAGAGGACTAGCGGGTTACAATGAGCAGTTCTTC.